Presented here are 27 T cell receptor beta chains from one specimen sequenced in a study of cytomegalovirus exposure and HLA in healthy donors. The primer mix had 60 Vbeta and 13 Jbeta primers. Sequenced by immunoSEQ multiplex PCR; TCRdb stores in-frame clones only, minus some. Of under 200,000 clones detected, about 80% appear once; the ten largest clones hold roughly 9%. The sequencing input was PBMCs. These receptors originate from a man aged 18 to 35 in good health and CMV-seropositive.

V and J are TRBV27 and TRBJ2-1; TRBD2 matches at 13 bases. Germline V CDR1 and CDR2: MNHEY, SMNVEV (reference sequence). The CDR3 consists of 17 residues. V was pared by 4 bases and J by 4 bases, with 7 bases of the junction left unmatched. CDR3 in DNA: TGTGCCAGCAGTTCCCGACTAGCGGGAGGCCCTTACAATGAGCAGTTCTTC. It codes for CASSSRLAGGPYNEQFF.

The chain employs TRBV7-2 and TRBJ1-1; a possible D gene is TRBD1 (6 bases). V was pared by 5 bases and J by 7 bases, with 20 bases between. Looked up from germline, CDR1 is SGHTA and CDR2 is FQGNSA. The CDR3 is 15 amino acids. CDR3 amino acids: CASSPAGLTGHEAFF. CDR3 coding DNA: TGTGCCAGCAGCCCCGCCGGGTTGACAGGTCATGAAGCTTTCTTT. The whole variable domain, remainder taken from reference TRBV7-2 and TRBJ1-1, is GAGVSQSPSNKVTEKGKDVELRCDPISGHTALYWYRQSLGQGLEFLIYFQGNSAPDKSGLPSDRFSAERTGGSVSTLTIQRTQQEDSAVYLCASSPAGLTGHEAFFGQGTRLTVV.

The CDR3 DNA reads as TGTGCCAGCAGCTTAGATCAGGGTAATTATGGCTACACCTTC. Its translation is CASSLDQGNYGYTF. This chain uses TRBV5-4 with TRBJ1-2, with D possibly TRBD1 on 5 matching bases. The germline CDR1 and CDR2 sequences are SGHNT and YYREEE (reference sequence). The CDR3 length is 14 residues. V gave up 2 bases and J gave up 5 bases, with 13 bases separating them.

The rearrangement uses TRBV10-1 and TRBJ1-1, with 8 bases matching TRBD1. Looked up from germline, CDR1 is WNHNN and CDR2 is SYGVQD (reference sequence). The CDR3 is made up of 16 amino acids. Losses at the gene ends were 9 bases for V and 3 bases for J; bases not matched to a gene: 15. The DNA for the CDR3 is TGCGCCAGTTCTACAGGACAGGGCGTTTATGACACTGAAGCTTTCTTT. This codes for CASSTGQGVYDTEAFF.

This clone was detected only once. The chain joins TRBV30 to TRBJ1-6; no firm D call. The germline V gene has CDR1 GTSNPN and CDR2 SVGIG (reference sequence). There are 12 residues in the CDR3. V lost 1 base, J lost 7 bases, and 5 bases lay in between. This CDR3 is CAWSAGNSPLHF. For the CDR3, the DNA is TGTGCCTGGAGTGCTGGCAATTCACCCCTCCACTTT.

This clone was detected only a few times. DNA for the CDR3: TGTGCCAGCAGCCCCGGGACAATAGGTAGCCAGCCCCAGCATTTT. Encoded protein: CASSPGTIGSQPQHF. The chain has TRBV7-8 and TRBJ1-5; TRBD1 is a possible D gene (6 bases). This CDR3 region has 15 residues. The V end was cut by 5 bases, the J end by 7 bases, with 18 bases between. Germline loops: CDR1 SGHVS, CDR2 FQNEAQ.

The CDR3 coding sequence is TGTGCCAGCAGTTATGGAGTTTATACCGAGCAGTACTTC. Its protein product is CASSYGVYTEQYF. This chain links TRBV7-8 with TRBJ2-7; unclear D gene. Germline V lookup: CDR1 SGHVS, CDR2 FQNEAQ. CDR3 length: 13 amino acids. V was shortened by 6 bases and J by 6 bases, with 15 bases between the two germline ends.

V is TRBV7-7 and J is TRBJ2-5; 8 bases match TRBD1. V gave up 5 bases and J gave up 2 bases; unmatched junction bases: 4. CDR1 and CDR2 (germline): SSHAT, FNYEAQ (reference sequence). The CDR3 consists of 14 residues. DNA of the CDR3: TGTGCCAGCAGCATGGGACAGGCACAAGAGACCCAGTACTTC. Amino acids: CASSMGQAQETQYF.

The rearrangement links TRBV23-1 to TRBJ1-1; D ambiguous. TRBV23-1 is sorted into the ORF group, with uncertain function. The CDR3 is made up of 17 amino acids. The ends were cut back, 2 bases at V and 1 base at J, with 17 bases in the middle. Written as DNA, the CDR3 is TGCGCCAGCAGTCAAACGAGCCGGGGTCTGGGGAACACTGAAGCTTTCTTT. Its translation: CASSQTSRGLGNTEAFF.

The genes are TRBV4-2 and TRBJ2-5; a possible D gene is TRBD2 (7 bases). The V gene lost 2 bases and the J gene lost 2 bases, with 15 bases spanning the gap. The CDR3 spans 16 residues. Germline assignment: CDR1 LGHNA and CDR2 YNFKEQ. The CDR3 is CASSQPGGRKQETQYF. DNA for the CDR3: TGTGCCAGCAGCCAACCCGGGGGGCGAAAACAAGAGACCCAGTACTTC.

CDR3 amino acids: CASVSNPQGQETQYF. CDR3 nucleotide sequence: TGCGCCAGCGTATCCAACCCCCAGGGCCAAGAGACCCAGTACTTC. This chain uses TRBV23-1 with TRBJ2-5, with D possibly being TRBD1 (5 bases). TRBV23-1 is flagged as an ORF with uncertain function. V was clipped by 8 bases and J by 1 base, with 17 bases between them. The CDR3 spans 15 residues.

The table lists this clone with a count of one. The gene calls are TRBV28 and TRBJ2-5, with 13 bases that match TRBD2. The CDR3 spans 16 residues. Trimming cost V 5 bases and J 5 bases; bases outside gene matches: 8. Germline values: CDR1 MDHEN, CDR2 SYDVKM. The CDR3 loop reads CASSAGGLAGMETQYF. The CDR3 DNA sequence: TGTGCCAGCAGTGCCGGGGGACTAGCGGGAATGGAGACCCAGTACTTC.

This sequence joins TRBV11-2 and TRBJ2-7; 8 bases match TRBD1. V lost 5 bases and J lost 3; bases outside the gene matches: 12. Looked up from germline, CDR1 is SGHAT and CDR2 is FQNNGV. The CDR3 totals 16 residues. CDR3 protein: CASSPYSGGAGYEQYF. CDR3 in DNA: TGTGCCAGCAGCCCCTACTCAGGGGGCGCAGGCTACGAGCAGTACTTC.

The CDR3 spells CASSLDRNQPQHF. CDR3 bases: TGTGCCAGCAGCTTGGACAGGAATCAGCCCCAGCATTTT. This chain connects TRBV7-2 to TRBJ1-5; TRBD1 aligns across 7 bases. Unmatched junction bases numbered 0, after V lost 3 bases and J lost 4 bases. CDR1 and CDR2 (germline): SGHTA, FQGNSA. The CDR3 has 13 amino acids.

This chain links TRBV5-4 with TRBJ2-7, with D possibly being TRBD2 (6 bases). Between the trimmed V and J ends, which lost 6 bases and 2 bases, there was a span of 12 bases. There are 13 residues in the CDR3. Looked up from germline, CDR1 is SGHNT and CDR2 is YYREEE (reference sequence). The CDR3 here is CASTFRGTYEQYF. The CDR3, as DNA: TGTGCCAGCACCTTCCGGGGGACCTACGAGCAGTACTTC.

This chain links TRBV11-2 with TRBJ1-2, with unresolved D. The CDR3 has 12 residues. CDR1 SGHAT and CDR2 FQNNGV come from the germline V gene. The ends were cut back, 5 bases at V and 2 bases at J, with 6 bases in the middle. The CDR3 region is CASSQRNYGYTF. CDR3 coding DNA: TGTGCCAGCAGCCAGCGAAACTATGGCTACACCTTC.

The chain is built from TRBV6-6 and TRBJ2-7; a possible D gene is TRBD1 (6 bases). The V gene's germline CDR1 is MNHNY and CDR2 SVGAGI (reference sequence). Trimming shortened V by 1 base and J by 2 bases, and 12 bases separated the two germline ends. This CDR3 is 15 amino acids long. In DNA, the CDR3 is TGTGCCAGCAGTTACTACAGGGCAGCTACCTACGAGCAGTACTTC. Its translation is CASSYYRAATYEQYF.

This clone was seen a few times. The rearrangement uses TRBV2 and TRBJ2-2, with 8 bases that match TRBD1. Germline lookup yields CDR1 SNHLY and CDR2 FYNNEI. V lost 7 bases, J lost 5 bases, and 3 bases stayed unmatched. This CDR3 is 13 amino acids long. As DNA, the CDR3 is TGTGCCAGCAAGGACAGGGTGACCGGGGAGCTGTTTTTT. Its protein product is CASKDRVTGELFF. Supplemented by reference TRBV2 and TRBJ2-2, the full variable domain reads EPEVTQTPSHQVTQMGQEVILRCVPISNHLYFYWYRQILGQKVEFLVSFYNNEISEKSEIFDDQFSVERPDGSNFTLKIRSTKLEDSAMYFCASKDRVTGELFFGEGSRLTVL.

This chain links TRBV5-4 with TRBJ2-5; TRBD2 aligns across 7 bases. With 4 bases clipped from V and 5 bases from J, the junction kept 17 bases outside the gene matches. The CDR3 runs 17 residues. Germline CDR1 is SGHNT and CDR2 is YYREEE (reference sequence). CDR3 nucleotide sequence: TGTGCCAGCAGCCAGGGATTTATGGGAGGGCCGTCGGAGACCCAGTACTTC. It codes for CASSQGFMGGPSETQYF.

This chain links TRBV5-4 with TRBJ2-1, with D possibly being TRBD2 (5 bases). The CDR3 totals 16 residues. From germline, CDR1 is SGHNT and CDR2 YYREEE (reference sequence). Trimming took off 4 bases at V and 6 bases at J, with 20 bases between the two ends. The DNA of the CDR3 is TGTGCCAGCAGCCCATTCTTGGACTTACTCTCCAATGAGCAGTTCTTC. Residues: CASSPFLDLLSNEQFF.

The chain recombines TRBV6-1 with TRBJ2-2, with a tentative D call TRBD2 (6 bases). CDR3 length: 14 amino acids. From germline, CDR1 is MNHNS and CDR2 SASEGT. V was pared by 4 bases and J by 3 bases, with 9 bases between. The CDR3 DNA reads as TGTGCCAGCAGTGTGGGACTTTACACCGGGGAGCTGTTTTTT. Its protein product is CASSVGLYTGELFF.

V usage is TRBV13 and J usage is TRBJ1-2, with D maybe TRBD1 (5 bases). Trimming removed 5 bases from V and 10 bases from J, with 17 bases in between. Germline V gene sequence: CDR1 PRHDT, CDR2 FYEKMQ (reference sequence). This CDR3 region has 13 residues. The DNA for the CDR3 is TGTGCCAGCAGCCCAAGCCACGACAGAGTCTACACCTTC. Translating gives CASSPSHDRVYTF.

This chain joins TRBV6-4 and TRBJ2-3; no firm D call. CDR1 is MRHNA and CDR2 is SNTAGT in the germline V gene. V was pared by 3 bases and J by 0 bases, with 7 bases between. This CDR3 is 14 amino acids long. The CDR3 spells CASSEQPSTDTQYF. The DNA for the CDR3 is TGTGCCAGCAGTGAACAGCCTAGCACAGATACGCAGTATTTT.

The rearrangement uses TRBV4-3 and TRBJ2-3; TRBD1 might be the D (5 bases). Trimming took 0 bases from V and 3 from J, leaving 10 bases between them. CDR1 and CDR2 (germline): LGHNA, YSLEER. CDR3 length: 15 residues. This CDR3 reads CASSQDWQGTDTQYF. CDR3 in DNA: TGCGCCAGCAGCCAAGATTGGCAGGGAACAGATACGCAGTATTTT.

This chain links TRBV18 with TRBJ1-2; D remains unclear. V shed 2 bases and J shed 0 bases, with 10 bases lying between them. The CDR3 contains 15 residues. The germline CDR1 and CDR2 sequences are KGHSH and LQKENI. DNA of the CDR3: TGTGCCAGCTCACCAGAGGCAGACGCTAACTATGGCTACACCTTC. It codes for CASSPEADANYGYTF.

This clone was seen a handful of times. The chain joins TRBV7-9 to TRBJ2-3; TRBD2 is a possible D gene (6 bases). Trimming pared 10 bases from V and 0 bases from J, leaving 8 bases between. This CDR3 has 12 residues. CDR1 and CDR2 from the germline V gene are SEHNR and FQNEAQ (reference sequence). The CDR3 bases are TGTGCCACCGGGACTAGCACAGATACGCAGTATTTT. It codes for CATGTSTDTQYF.

V gene TRBV11-1 combines with J gene TRBJ2-7; no clear D. Germline V gene lookup returns CDR1 SGHAT and CDR2 FQDESV (reference sequence). V dropped 4 bases and J dropped 8 bases, with 9 bases sitting between them. This CDR3 has 11 amino acids. CDR3 residues: CASSSSFKQYF. The CDR3 DNA follows: TGTGCCAGCAGCTCATCATTCAAGCAGTACTTC.